Listed here are 25 T cell receptor beta chains from one sample, sequenced in a study of memory CD4+ T cells and cytomegalovirus serostatus. The sort gate was single viable CD3+CD4+CD8-CD45RO+ cells for memory CD4+ T cells. Method: immunoSEQ multiplex PCR; TCRdb's copy keeps in-frame clones and lacks some. The sample has under 50,000 clones; roughly 78% are singletons. The sequenced material came from memory CD4+ T cells from blood. The receptors stem from an adult in good health and CMV-seronegative.

The CDR3 DNA reads as TGCGCCAGCAGCCAAGTACAGGGGGGCAATCAGCCCCAGCATTTT. Translation: CASSQVQGGNQPQHF. This chain links TRBV4-1 with TRBJ1-5; TRBD1 agrees at 8 bases. V trimming: 1 base; J trimming: 2 bases; junction bases outside the gene matches: 1. Per the germline V gene, CDR1 is MGHRA and CDR2 is YSYEKL. The CDR3 length is 15 residues.

The chain uses TRBV2 and TRBJ2-1, with 8 bases that match TRBD2. After removal of 6 bases from V and 9 bases from J, the junction contained 10 bases not matched to a gene. This CDR3 is 14 amino acids long. From germline, CDR1 is SNHLY and CDR2 FYNNEI. The CDR3 loop reads CASSRGGQKGEQFF. The CDR3 DNA is TGTGCCAGCAGCCGGGGGGGGCAGAAAGGTGAGCAGTTCTTC.

The rearrangement joins TRBV7-2 to TRBJ1-5; 11 bases align to TRBD1. The length of the CDR3 is 15 residues. The germline V gene has CDR1 SGHTA and CDR2 FQGNSA. The junction had 6 bases not matched to a gene; V was cut back by 5 bases and J by 6 bases. DNA for the CDR3: TGTGCCAGCAGCCTGGACAGGGGGCACAGTCAGCCCCAGCATTTT. Its translation is CASSLDRGHSQPQHF.

The gene calls are TRBV27 and TRBJ2-2; D may be TRBD1 or TRBD2 (5 bases each). This CDR3 spans 15 amino acids. V gave up 6 bases and J gave up 0 bases, with 11 bases separating them. CDR1 MNHEY and CDR2 SMNVEV come from the germline V gene (reference sequence). CDR3 sequence: CASSRLGANTGELFF. The CDR3 DNA follows: TGTGCCAGCAGCCGTTTGGGGGCGAACACCGGGGAGCTGTTTTTT.

J is TRBJ2-3 and V is TRBV5-1; 9 bases line up with TRBD2. The germline V gene encodes CDR1 SGHRS and CDR2 YFSETQ. The CDR3 spans 14 residues. J gave up 5 bases and V 9 bases, and 10 bases lay outside the gene matches. CDR3 bases: TGCGCCACTGCGGGAGGGGGAGCTGGAGATACGCAGTATTTT. Amino acid sequence: CATAGGGAGDTQYF. The complete variable domain, with remaining parts taken from reference TRBV5-1 and TRBJ2-3, reads KAGVTQTPRYLIKTRGQQVTLSCSPISGHRSVSWYQQTPGQGLQFLFEYFSETQRNKGNFPGRFSGRQFSNSRSEMNVSTLELGDSALYLCATAGGGAGDTQYFGPGTRLTVL.

The rearrangement links TRBV2 to TRBJ2-3; 11 bases are a match to TRBD2. Germline loops: CDR1 SNHLY, CDR2 FYNNEI. V was clipped by 6 bases and J by 3 bases; unmatched bases: 8. CDR3 size: 16 residues. DNA for the CDR3: TGTGCCAGCAGATTAACTAGCGGGGGATTGACAGATACGCAGTATTTT. Its translation is CASRLTSGGLTDTQYF.

The chain employs TRBV5-6 and TRBJ2-5; the match to TRBD2 covers 9 bases. Germline V CDR1 and CDR2: SGHDT, YYEEEE. This CDR3 has 15 residues. V was pared by 3 bases and J by 2 bases, with 5 bases of the junction left unmatched. CDR3 protein: CASSYLSGGQETQYF. CDR3 nucleotides: TGTGCCAGCAGCTACCTTAGCGGGGGTCAAGAGACCCAGTACTTC.

This chain joins TRBV21-1 and TRBJ1-2. TRBV21-1 is a known pseudogene. There are 13 residues in the CDR3. For the CDR3, the DNA is TGTGCCAGCAACCCGCGGGGGGGCTATGGCTACACCTTC. This sequence encodes CASNPRGGYGYTF.

V and J are TRBV5-8 and TRBJ1-6; D gene unclear. The germline V gene has CDR1 SGHTS and CDR2 YDEGEE. V was pared by 0 bases and J by 14 bases, with 15 bases between. This CDR3 spans 14 amino acids. In nucleotides, the CDR3 is TGTGCCAGCAGCTTGGAAAGACCCGCCGTTACCCTCCACTTT. Translated, it gives CASSLERPAVTLHF.

V gene TRBV6-1 combines with J gene TRBJ1-4; D is unresolved. Trimming stripped 7 bases from V and 7 bases from J, with 16 bases between. This CDR3 has 14 amino acids. CDR1 and CDR2 (germline): MNHNS, SASEGT. The CDR3 loop reads CASNRIGPGEKLFF. The DNA of the CDR3 is TGTGCCAGCAATCGTATAGGACCAGGTGAAAAACTGTTTTTT.

The J gene is TRBJ1-2, the V gene TRBV25-1; perhaps TRBD1 as D (6 bases). CDR1 is MGHDK, CDR2 SYGVNS, per germline. The CDR3 runs 12 residues. V was pared by 5 bases and J by 3 bases, with 7 bases between. DNA for the CDR3: TGTGCCAGCAGTCCAGGGGACTATGGCTACACCTTC. As protein: CASSPGDYGYTF.

The CDR3 DNA is TGTGCCAGCAGCCTTTCAGGGTCGGGGAACACTGAAGCTTTCTTT. It yields the protein CASSLSGSGNTEAFF. The chain has TRBV7-3 and TRBJ1-1; maybe TRBD1 (5 bases). Trimming took 5 bases from V and 1 from J, leaving 14 bases between them. Germline V lookup: CDR1 SGHTA, CDR2 FQGTGA. The CDR3 length is 15 residues. The full variable domain, completed using reference TRBV7-3 and TRBJ1-1, is GAGVSQTPSNKVTEKGKYVELRCDPISGHTALYWYRQSLGQGPEFLIYFQGTGAADDSGLPNDRFFAVRPEGSVSTLKIQRTERGDSAVYLCASSLSGSGNTEAFFGQGTRLTVV.

This sequence joins TRBV4-3 and TRBJ2-4; 7 bases align to TRBD1. The CDR3 is made up of 18 amino acids. V lost 4 bases to trimming and J lost 3 bases; unmatched junction nucleotides: 15. Germline assignment: CDR1 LGHNA and CDR2 YSLEER. The CDR3 nucleotides are TGCGCCAGCAGCCCTTCGGGGCAGGGGGTGGTTGGCAAAAACATTCAGTACTTC. It translates to CASSPSGQGVVGKNIQYF.

This clone was found a few times. This rearrangement joins TRBV19 to TRBJ2-7, with TRBD2 matching 8 bases. The CDR3 runs to 13 residues. The junction had 7 bases not matched to a gene; V was cut back by 9 bases and J by 3 bases. CDR1 and CDR2 from the germline V gene are LNHDA and SQIVND (reference sequence). The CDR3 here is CASGRGSVYEQYF. The CDR3 DNA follows: TGTGCCAGCGGGAGGGGTTCCGTCTACGAGCAGTACTTC.

The chain carries TRBV5-6 and TRBJ1-5, with 9 bases fitting TRBD1. The germline CDR1 and CDR2 sequences are SGHDT and YYEEEE. The trim removed 3 bases at V and 0 bases at J, leaving 10 bases unmatched. The CDR3 has 18 residues. The CDR3 DNA sequence: TGTGCCAGCAGCTCCTACAGGACAGGGGACCCTAGCAATCAGCCCCAGCATTTT. Translating gives CASSSYRTGDPSNQPQHF.

The genes are TRBV5-1 and TRBJ1-4; a possible D gene is TRBD1 (5 bases). V lost 1 base and J 7 bases, leaving 14 bases between the germline ends. The V gene's germline CDR1 is SGHRS and CDR2 YFSETQ. The CDR3 sequence is 15 residues long. CDR3 residues: CASSLTGLGGEKLFF. The CDR3 DNA sequence: TGCGCCAGCAGCTTGACGGGGCTTGGGGGTGAAAAACTGTTTTTT.

The count of this clone is one. The chain recombines TRBV28 with TRBJ2-2, with unresolved D. The CDR3 is 13 amino acids. Trimming left V 6 bases short and J 8 bases short, with 13 bases between. Germline values: CDR1 MDHEN, CDR2 SYDVKM. DNA of the CDR3: TGTGCCAGCAGCCCCACCCCCCTTGGGGAGCTGTTTTTT. It is translated as CASSPTPLGELFF.

This clone has only a few counts. The genes are TRBV14 and TRBJ1-4; D possibly corresponds to TRBD1 (5 bases). CDR3 length: 15 amino acids. Germline CDR1 reads SGHDN; CDR2 reads FVKESK. V was trimmed by 0 bases and J by 7 bases, leaving 12 bases between them. The CDR3 nucleotides read TGTGCCAGCAGCCAAGAGTACGGGGCCGGTGAAAAACTGTTTTTT. Its protein product is CASSQEYGAGEKLFF.

J is TRBJ2-5 and V is TRBV7-2; D gene ambiguous. The germline V and J ends were trimmed by 4 bases and 0 bases, with 12 bases remaining between them. The CDR3 consists of 15 residues. CDR1 is SGHTA and CDR2 is FQGNSA in the germline V gene. CDR3 in amino acids: CASSSLKTYQETQYF. The CDR3 DNA is TGTGCCAGCAGCTCCCTGAAGACGTACCAAGAGACCCAGTACTTC. Full variable domain (remainder filled in from reference TRBV7-2 and TRBJ2-5): GAGVSQSPSNKVTEKGKDVELRCDPISGHTALYWYRQSLGQGLEFLIYFQGNSAPDKSGLPSDRFSAERTGGSVSTLTIQRTQQEDSAVYLCASSSLKTYQETQYFGPGTRLLVL.

The rearrangement joins TRBV28 to TRBJ2-7, with D hard to call. The CDR3 is 15 amino acids. Trimming cost V 6 bases and J 0 bases, with 15 bases left between them. The germline CDR1 and CDR2 sequences are MDHEN and SYDVKM. The CDR3 region is CASSLILRSSYEQYF. Here the CDR3 DNA reads TGTGCCAGCAGCCTGATCTTGCGCTCCTCCTACGAGCAGTACTTC.

J is TRBJ1-1 and V is TRBV11-2; 7 bases align to TRBD1. Germline lookup yields CDR1 SGHAT and CDR2 FQNNGV. The CDR3 totals 15 residues. V shed 5 bases, J shed 0 bases, and the junction held 6 bases outside the gene matches. In DNA, the CDR3 is TGTGCCAGCAGCCTCCGGACAGGTTTGAACACTGAAGCTTTCTTT. Its translation is CASSLRTGLNTEAFF. Full variable domain (rest looked up from reference TRBV11-2 and TRBJ1-1): EAGVAQSPRYKIIEKRQSVAFWCNPISGHATLYWYQQILGQGPKLLIQFQNNGVVDDSQLPKDRFSAERLKGVDSTLKIQPAKLEDSAVYLCASSLRTGLNTEAFFGQGTRLTVV.

The gene calls are TRBV28 and TRBJ1-5, with D tentatively TRBD1 (6 bases). This CDR3 contains 15 residues. V was trimmed by 7 bases and J by 2 bases, leaving 15 bases between them. Germline V gene data show CDR1 as MDHEN and CDR2 as SYDVKM. CDR3: CASIPGARGNQPQHF. CDR3 DNA sequence: TGTGCCAGCATCCCGGGGGCCAGAGGCAATCAGCCCCAGCATTTT.

This clone was detected only once. The chain couples TRBV5-1 to TRBJ2-2; unclear D gene. The CDR3 spans 13 residues. Trimming removed 7 bases from V and 0 bases from J, with 7 bases in between. Germline lookup yields CDR1 SGHRS and CDR2 YFSETQ. CDR3: CASYTANTGELFF. For the CDR3, the DNA is TGCGCCAGCTACACCGCGAACACCGGGGAGCTGTTTTTT.

V usage is TRBV6-1 and J usage is TRBJ2-5; D perhaps matches TRBD2 (7 bases). This CDR3 comprises 15 residues. The germline gives CDR1 MNHNS, CDR2 SASEGT. Trimming took 6 bases from V and 3 from J, leaving 17 bases between them. Written as DNA, the CDR3 is TGTGCCAGCAGGATACCCGGGGGGCCGGAAGAGACCCAGTACTTC. This encodes CASRIPGGPEETQYF.

The chain has TRBV28 and TRBJ1-5; D unclear. The CDR3 spans 12 residues. The germline CDR1 and CDR2 sequences are MDHEN and SYDVKM. With 4 bases removed from V and 6 bases from J, the gap between germline ends came to 7 bases. The CDR3 DNA is TGTGCCAGCAGTTCGGGATCTCAGCCCCAGCATTTT. This gives the protein CASSSGSQPQHF.